This T cell receptor beta chain came from a study of beta chain features in type 1 diabetes. V shed 7 bases and J 6 bases; nucleotides not matched to a gene: 4. Germline assignment: CDR1 LGHNT and CDR2 FRNRAP. This CDR3 is built from 14 residues. Comment on this clone: What it binds is not known.

Every participating donor gave one draw, a heparinised blood sample averaging about 100 mL. Every bit of the isolated RNA underwent reverse transcription, so sequencing read expressed TCRB transcripts. Method: immunoSEQ multiplex PCR; TCRdb's copy keeps in-frame clones and lacks some. The sample yields 110,000 to 150,000 clones, about 8.7% seen once. Findings and limits, study-wide: HLA effects on TCRB rearrangement stayed unresolved here. In every one of the four CD4+ subsets, TCRB CDR3s were moderately but significantly shorter in Type 1 diabetes patients.

The specimen sequenced was central memory CD4+ T cells from blood. This sequence joins TRBV12-5 and TRBJ2-7; 15 bases agree with TRBD2. This receptor was identified in a man younger than 35 in good health. Written as DNA, the CDR3 is TGTGCTAGTGCTGAGGGACTAGCGGGGGGCGAGCAGTACTTC. The encoded protein is CASAEGLAGGEQYF.